The subject of this entry is one T cell receptor (beta chain). The CDR3 totals 15 residues. V gave up 8 bases and J gave up 6 bases, with 20 bases separating them. The germline V gene has CDR1 MNHEY and CDR2 SVGAGI. This sample was taken from a study of blood T cell repertoires in COVID-19. Under the authors' procedure: By means of reference gene primer amplification, nucleated cell counts were estimated. Profiling relied on immunoSEQ multiplex PCR, and the TCRdb table lists in-frame clones only, not all of them. V, J and clone size are taken as reported in that table, and D and trimming were inferred from the DNA itself. The data contain 15,000 to 20,000 clones, around 80% of them singletons.

The chain is built from TRBV6-5 and TRBJ1-5; the D gene is possibly TRBD1 (6 bases). This sequence was found in a human donor in a cohort sampled during active COVID-19. Sample: peripheral blood. The CDR3 loop reads CASRRYRTDIQPQHF. The CDR3 DNA follows: TGTGCCAGCCGACGGTATCGGACAGATATTCAGCCCCAGCATTTT.